This T cell receptor beta chain stems from a study of follicular helper T cells after annual influenza vaccination. The study's findings and limits: ICOS+CD38+ cTfh clonality tracked population frequency, and its change tracked circulating plasmablast change.

Worth noting for this clone: The antigen remains undetermined.

Sequencing was performed with immunoSEQ multiplex PCR; in TCRdb, only in-frame clones are kept and a portion is missing. Seen here are approximately 690 clones, 68% observed once, and the top ten hold 6.9%. The time point is: 2013-2014 season, 7 days after vaccination. Adults received seasonal inactivated influenza vaccine, with sorted blood CD4 subsets sequenced before and after. Trimming removed 0 bases at V and 6 bases at J, with 7 bases between. The CDR3 spans 13 residues. Germline CDR1 is MNHEY and CDR2 is SVGAGI. The sample in question was CXCR5+ CD38+ circulating T follicular helper cells from blood, obtained 7 days after influenza vaccination. Subset of the sample: circulating Tfh, non-naive CD4+CXCR5+PD-1+ (ICOS+CD38+ or ICOS-CD38-). This TCR was sampled from an adult who received the influenza vaccine. V and J are TRBV6-5 and TRBJ2-3; D gene unclear. The CDR3 coding sequence is TGTGCCAGCAGTTACTCAGGGTTGGATACGCAGTATTTT. It yields the protein CASSYSGLDTQYF.